This entry features one T cell receptor (beta chain) sequence. Antigen unknown. The data were obtained in a study of CD8 T cells in ankylosing spondylitis. The CDR3 totals 13 residues. Deletions cut 6 bases from V and 3 bases from J, with 12 bases between. Germline V gene lookup returns CDR1 SQVTM and CDR2 ANQGSEA. A quantitative 5'-RACE method, one with molecular barcodes, was used to make TCR beta libraries. Each CDR3 protein gets one entry after TCRdb re-called the 5' RACE reads with MiXCR. The sample includes 200,000 to 250,000 distinct CDR3 sequences, approximately 24% seen only once; the top ten take approximately 6.6%. The study's findings and limits: In synovial fluid and blood from reactive arthritis, some motif variants were previously reported. Blood from ankylosing spondylitis patients appeared to carry a characteristic roughly eight-variant TCR beta motif. The study looked at matched synovial fluid samples from ankylosing spondylitis patients. Disease-linked clones were reported to be significantly enriched there.

The sample consisted of blood, either unsorted or a sorted T cell fraction (not recorded which). V and J are TRBV29-1 and TRBJ1-5; TRBD1 might be the D (6 bases). The source is a male donor with ankylosing spondylitis or in good health (not recorded which). The CDR3 DNA reads as TGCAGCGTCCGGGACAATTACAATCAGCCCCAGCATTTT. It specifies CSVRDNYNQPQHF. Together with reference TRBV29-1 and TRBJ1-5, the CDR3 gives the full variable domain: SAVISQKPSRDICQRGTSLTIQCQVDSQVTMMFWYRQQPGQSLTLIATANQGSEATYESGFVIDKFPISRPNLTFSTLTVSNMSPEDSSIYLCSVRDNYNQPQHFGDGTRLSIL.